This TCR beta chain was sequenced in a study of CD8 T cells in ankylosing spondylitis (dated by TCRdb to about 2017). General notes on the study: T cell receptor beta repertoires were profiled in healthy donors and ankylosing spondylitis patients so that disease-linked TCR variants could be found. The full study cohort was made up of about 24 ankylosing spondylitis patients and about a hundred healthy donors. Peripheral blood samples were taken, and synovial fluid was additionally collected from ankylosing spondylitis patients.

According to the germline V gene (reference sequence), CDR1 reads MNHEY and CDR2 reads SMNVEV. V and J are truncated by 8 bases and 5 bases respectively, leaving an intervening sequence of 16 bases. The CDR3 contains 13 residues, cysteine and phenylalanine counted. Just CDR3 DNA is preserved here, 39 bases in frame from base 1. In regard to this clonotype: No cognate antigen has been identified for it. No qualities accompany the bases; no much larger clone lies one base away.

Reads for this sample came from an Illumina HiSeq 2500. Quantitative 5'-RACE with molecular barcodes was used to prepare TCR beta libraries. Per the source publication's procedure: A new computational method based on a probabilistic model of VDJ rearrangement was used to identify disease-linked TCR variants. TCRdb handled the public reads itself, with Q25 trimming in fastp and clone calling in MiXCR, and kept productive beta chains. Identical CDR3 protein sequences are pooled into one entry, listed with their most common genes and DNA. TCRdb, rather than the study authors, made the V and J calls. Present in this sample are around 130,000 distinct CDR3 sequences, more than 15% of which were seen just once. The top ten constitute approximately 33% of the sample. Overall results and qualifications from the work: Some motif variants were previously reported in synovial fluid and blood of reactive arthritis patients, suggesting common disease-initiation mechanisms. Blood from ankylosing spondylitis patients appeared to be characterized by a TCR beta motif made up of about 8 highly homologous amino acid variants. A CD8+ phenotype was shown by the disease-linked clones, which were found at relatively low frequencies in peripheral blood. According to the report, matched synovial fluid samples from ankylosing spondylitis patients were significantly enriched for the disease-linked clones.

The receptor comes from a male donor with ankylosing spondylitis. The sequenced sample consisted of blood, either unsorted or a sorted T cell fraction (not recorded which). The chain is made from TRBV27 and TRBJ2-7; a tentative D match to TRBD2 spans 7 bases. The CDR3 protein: CASSGGAGDEQYF. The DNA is TGTGCCAGCTCGGGGGGCGCGGGGGACGAGCAGTACTTC.